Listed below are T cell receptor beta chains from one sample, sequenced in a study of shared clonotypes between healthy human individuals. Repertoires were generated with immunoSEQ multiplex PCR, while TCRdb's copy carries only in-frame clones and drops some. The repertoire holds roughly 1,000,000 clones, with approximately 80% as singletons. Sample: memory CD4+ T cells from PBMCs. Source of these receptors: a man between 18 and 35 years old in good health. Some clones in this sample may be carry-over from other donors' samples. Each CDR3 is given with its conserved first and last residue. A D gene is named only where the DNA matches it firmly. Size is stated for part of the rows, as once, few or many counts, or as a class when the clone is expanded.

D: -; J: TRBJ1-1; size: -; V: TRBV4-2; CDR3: CASSLRRGTEAFF; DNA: TGTGCCAGCAGCTTAAGAAGGGGCACTGAAGCTTTCTTT
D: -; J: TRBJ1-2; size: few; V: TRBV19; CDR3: CASSILANYGYTF; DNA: TGTGCCAGTAGTATTCTAGCTAACTATGGCTACACCTTC
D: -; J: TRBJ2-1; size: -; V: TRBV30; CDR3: CAWTLRSAPTYNEQFF; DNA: TGTGCCTGGACTCTCAGGAGTGCTCCTACCTACAATGAGCAGTTCTTC
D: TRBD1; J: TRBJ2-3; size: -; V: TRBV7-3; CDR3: CASSPRQGSVTDTQYF; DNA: TGTGCCAGCAGCCCGCGACAGGGGTCGGTCACAGATACGCAGTATTTT
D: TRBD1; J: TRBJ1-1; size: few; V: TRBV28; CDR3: CASKTGFMNTEAFF; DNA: TGTGCCAGCAAGACAGGGTTTATGAACACTGAAGCTTTCTTT
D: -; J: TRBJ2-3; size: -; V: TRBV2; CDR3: CASIGSSDTQYF; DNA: TGTGCCAGCATAGGCAGCTCAGATACGCAGTATTTT
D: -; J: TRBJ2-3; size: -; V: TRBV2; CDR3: CASSQLALSTDTQYF; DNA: TGTGCCAGCAGCCAACTAGCCCTTAGCACAGATACGCAGTATTTT
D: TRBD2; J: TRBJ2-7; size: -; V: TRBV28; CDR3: CASSGERSGSSVEQYF; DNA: TGTGCCAGCAGTGGGGAAAGGAGCGGGAGTAGCGTCGAGCAGTACTTC
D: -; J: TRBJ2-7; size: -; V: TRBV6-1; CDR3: CASNRGSSYEQYF; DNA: TGTGCCAGCAACCGGGGAAGTTCCTACGAGCAGTACTTC
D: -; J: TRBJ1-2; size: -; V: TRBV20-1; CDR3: CSATGNYGYTF; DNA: TGCAGTGCTACCGGGAACTATGGCTACACCTTC
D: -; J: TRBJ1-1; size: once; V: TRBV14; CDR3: CASSTRDRRLFEAFF; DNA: TGTGCCAGCAGCACCCGGGACCGCCGACTCTTTGAAGCTTTCTTT
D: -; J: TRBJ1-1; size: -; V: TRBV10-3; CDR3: CAISGLNTEAFF; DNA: TGTGCCATCAGTGGCCTAAACACTGAAGCTTTCTTT
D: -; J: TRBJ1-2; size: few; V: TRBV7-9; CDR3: CASSPRQKTNYGYTF; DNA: TGTGCCAGCAGCCCCCGACAGAAGACTAACTATGGCTACACCTTC
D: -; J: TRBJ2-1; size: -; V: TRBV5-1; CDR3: CASSDPQGINEQFF; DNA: TGCGCCAGCAGCGACCCCCAAGGGATCAATGAGCAGTTCTTC
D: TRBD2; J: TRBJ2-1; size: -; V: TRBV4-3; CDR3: CASSQETQGLGPYNEQFF; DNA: TGCGCCAGCAGCCAAGAAACCCAGGGACTAGGGCCGTACAATGAGCAGTTCTTC
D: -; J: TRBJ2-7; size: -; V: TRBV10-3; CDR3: CAPRKARADEQYF; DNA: TGTGCCCCCCGAAAGGCCAGGGCTGACGAGCAGTACTTC
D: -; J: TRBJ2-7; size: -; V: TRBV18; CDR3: CASSPGTAFYEQYF; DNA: TGTGCCAGCTCACCAGGGACTGCGTTCTACGAGCAGTACTTC
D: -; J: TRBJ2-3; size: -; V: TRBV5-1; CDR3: CASSFRSSTDTQYF; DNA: TGCGCCAGCAGCTTCCGTAGTAGCACAGATACGCAGTATTTT
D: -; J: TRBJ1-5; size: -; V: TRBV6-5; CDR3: CASSYSGGPPQHF; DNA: TGTGCCAGCAGTTACTCGGGGGGCCCGCCCCAGCATTTT
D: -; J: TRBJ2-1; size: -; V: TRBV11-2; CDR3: CASRRVRDTPRGNEQFF; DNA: TGTGCCAGCAGAAGGGTCCGAGACACCCCCCGGGGGAATGAGCAGTTCTTC
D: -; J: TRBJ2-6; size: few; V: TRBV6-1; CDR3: CASALANVLTF; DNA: TGTGCCAGCGCTTTGGCCAACGTCCTGACTTTC
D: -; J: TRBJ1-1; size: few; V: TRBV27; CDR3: CASRIGTGLNTEAFF; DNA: TGTGCCAGCAGAATCGGGACGGGTTTGAACACTGAAGCTTTCTTT
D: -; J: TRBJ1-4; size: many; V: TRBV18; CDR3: CASSPAGHTNEKLFF; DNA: TGTGCCAGCTCACCAGCTGGACACACTAATGAAAAACTGTTTTTT
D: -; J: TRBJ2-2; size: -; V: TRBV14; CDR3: CASSQDLGFYGELFF; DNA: TGTGCCAGCAGCCAAGATCTGGGGTTCTACGGGGAGCTGTTTTTT
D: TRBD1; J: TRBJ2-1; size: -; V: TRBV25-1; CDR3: CASSEPGQVNNEQFF; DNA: TGTGCCAGCAGTGAGCCGGGACAGGTCAACAATGAGCAGTTCTTC
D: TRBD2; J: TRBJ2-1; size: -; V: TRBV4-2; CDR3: CASSPLGAGNSYNEQFF; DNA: TGTGCCAGCAGCCCCCTAGGAGCGGGAAATTCCTACAATGAGCAGTTCTTC
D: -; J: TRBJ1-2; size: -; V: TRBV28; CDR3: CASSPDSLLLGGYTF; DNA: TGTGCCAGCAGTCCCGACAGTCTACTTCTAGGGGGCTACACCTTC
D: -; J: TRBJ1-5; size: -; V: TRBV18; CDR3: CASSSGVDNPQHF; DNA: TGTGCCAGCTCATCAGGTGTCGATAACCCCCAGCATTTT
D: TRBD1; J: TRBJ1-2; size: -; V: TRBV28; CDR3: CASRPGQTNYGYTF; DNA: TGTGCCAGCAGACCGGGACAGACTAACTATGGCTACACCTTC
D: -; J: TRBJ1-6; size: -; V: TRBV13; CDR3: CASSLGRSSPLHF; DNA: TGTGCCAGCAGCTTAGGGCGTAGTTCACCCCTCCACTTT
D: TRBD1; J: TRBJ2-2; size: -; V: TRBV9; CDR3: CASSVLGQGATGELFF; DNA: TGTGCCAGCAGCGTCCTGGGGCAGGGGGCCACCGGGGAGCTGTTTTTT
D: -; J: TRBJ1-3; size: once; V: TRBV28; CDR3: CASSRDLGNTIYF; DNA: TGTGCCAGCAGCCGGGACCTGGGGAACACCATATATTTT
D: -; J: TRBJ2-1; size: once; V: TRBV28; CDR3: CASSSGARSYNEQFF; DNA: TGTGCCAGCAGTTCGGGGGCCCGCTCCTACAATGAGCAGTTCTTC
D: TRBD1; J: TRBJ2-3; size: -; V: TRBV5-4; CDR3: CASSFRDRGSDTQYF; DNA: TGTGCCAGCAGTTTCCGGGACAGGGGCTCAGATACGCAGTATTTT
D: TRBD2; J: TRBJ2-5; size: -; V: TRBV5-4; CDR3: CASSLGRGGETQYF; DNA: TGTGCCAGCAGCTTAGGTCGGGGAGGGGAGACCCAGTACTTC